This TCR beta chain comes out of a study of T-cell reconstitution after alpha-beta-depleted transplantation in children. Study-level points and caveats: T-cell counts and diversity were attributed mostly to newly produced T cells one year after transplant. Roughly two months post-transplant, alpha-beta T cells reportedly originated from several hundred graft clones that had expanded.

The TCRbeta library was prepared with unique molecular identifiers. MiXCR, run by TCRdb on the PCR reads, gives a single entry per CDR3 protein. The sample has around 210,000 distinct CDR3 sequences; 6.6% are singletons. CDR1 MDHEN and CDR2 SYDVKM come from the germline V gene. The CDR3 is made up of 13 amino acids. The V gene lost 8 bases and the J gene lost 6 bases, with 15 bases spanning the gap. With regard to this clonotype: As yet, its antigen is unknown.

The chain is built from TRBV28 and TRBJ2-3, with D maybe TRBD2 (7 bases). The source was PBMCs, collected before TCRalphabeta/CD19-depleted stem cell transplant. The receptor's source is a boy aged 2 to 10 with acute lymphoblastic leukemia, due to receive a stem cell transplant. This chain's CDR3 is CASGGGQEDTQYF. In DNA form, the CDR3 reads TGTGCCAGCGGGGGGGGGCAGGAGGATACGCAGTATTTT.